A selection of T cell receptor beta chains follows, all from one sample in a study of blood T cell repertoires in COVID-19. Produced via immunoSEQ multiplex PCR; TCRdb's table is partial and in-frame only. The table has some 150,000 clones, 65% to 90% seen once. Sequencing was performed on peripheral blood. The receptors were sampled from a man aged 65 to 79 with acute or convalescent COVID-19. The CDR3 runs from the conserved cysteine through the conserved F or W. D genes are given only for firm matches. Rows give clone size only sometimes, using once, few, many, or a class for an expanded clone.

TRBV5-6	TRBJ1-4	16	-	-	CASSLDIRGGNEKLFF	TGTGCCAGCAGCTTGGATATTAGGGGAGGTAATGAAAAACTGTTTTTT
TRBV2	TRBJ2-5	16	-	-	CASKSPGSQISETQYF	TGTGCCAGTAAGTCGCCTGGCAGTCAGATTAGCGAGACCCAGTACTTC
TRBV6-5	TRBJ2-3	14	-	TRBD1	CASSLTGPTDTQYF	TGTGCCAGCTCCCTGACAGGGCCCACAGATACGCAGTATTTT
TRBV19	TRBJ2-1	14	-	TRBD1	CASRGQGLYNEQFF	TGTGCCAGTAGGGGACAGGGGCTCTACAATGAGCAGTTCTTC
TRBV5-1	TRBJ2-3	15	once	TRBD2	CASSLTSGNSDTQYF	TGCGCCAGCAGCTTAACAAGCGGGAATTCAGATACGCAGTATTTT
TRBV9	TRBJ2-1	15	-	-	CASSVVGSWGDEQFF	TGTGCCAGCAGCGTAGTGGGTAGCTGGGGGGATGAGCAGTTCTTC
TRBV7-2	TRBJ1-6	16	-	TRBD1	CASSSGQGSYNSPLHF	TGTGCCAGCAGTTCCGGACAGGGCTCCTATAATTCACCCCTCCACTTT
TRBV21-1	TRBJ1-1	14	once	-	CASSIPGMNTEAFF	TGTGCCAGCAGCATTCCCGGGATGAACACTGAAGCTTTCTTT
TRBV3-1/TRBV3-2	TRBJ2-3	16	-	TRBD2	CASSRPLAGGADTQYF	TGTGCCAGCAGCCGCCCGCTAGCGGGAGGCGCAGATACGCAGTATTTT
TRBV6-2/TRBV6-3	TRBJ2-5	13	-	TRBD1	CASSSRGPETQYF	TGTGCCAGCAGTTCCAGGGGGCCGGAGACCCAGTACTTC
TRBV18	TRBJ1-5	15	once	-	CASSPRARGNQPQHF	TGTGCCAGCTCACCGAGAGCCAGAGGTAATCAGCCCCAGCATTTT
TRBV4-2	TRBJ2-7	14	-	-	CASSQEVSSYEQYF	TGTGCCAGCAGCCAAGAAGTCAGCTCCTACGAGCAGTACTTC
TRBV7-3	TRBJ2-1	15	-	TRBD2	CASSLGLAGEDEQFF	TGTGCCAGCAGCTTAGGACTAGCGGGGGAGGATGAGCAGTTCTTC
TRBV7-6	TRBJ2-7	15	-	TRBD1	CASSLPRQGAYEQYF	TGTGCCAGCAGCTTACCCCGACAGGGTGCCTACGAGCAGTACTTC
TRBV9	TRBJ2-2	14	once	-	CASSPRQNTGELFF	TGTGCCAGCAGCCCGCGACAGAACACCGGGGAGCTGTTTTTT
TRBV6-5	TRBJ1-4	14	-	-	CASSYGQTNEKLFF	TGTGCCAGCAGTTACGGGCAGACTAATGAAAAACTGTTTTTT
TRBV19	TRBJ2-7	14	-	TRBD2	CASKMTSGSREQYF	TGTGCCAGTAAGATGACTAGCGGGAGTAGGGAGCAGTACTTC
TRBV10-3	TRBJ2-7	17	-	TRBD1	CAISAVPLGQGTYEQYF	TGTGCCATCAGTGCAGTGCCCTTGGGACAGGGGACCTACGAGCAGTACTTC
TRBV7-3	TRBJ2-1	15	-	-	CASSLQGSSYNEQFF	TGTGCCAGCAGCTTACAGGGTAGCTCCTACAATGAGCAGTTCTTC
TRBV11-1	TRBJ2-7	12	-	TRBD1	CASSSTGVEQYF	TGTGCCAGCAGCTCGACAGGGGTCGAGCAGTACTTC
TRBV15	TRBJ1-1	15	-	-	CATSSFGGRSTEAFF	TGTGCCACCAGCAGTTTTGGGGGCAGGAGCACTGAAGCTTTCTTT
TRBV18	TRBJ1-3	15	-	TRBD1	CASSPLGTDGNTIYF	TGTGCCAGCTCACCGTTGGGGACAGATGGAAACACCATATATTTT
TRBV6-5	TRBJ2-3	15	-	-	CASRVPRGSTDTQYF	TGTGCCAGCAGGGTCCCCCGGGGTAGCACAGATACGCAGTATTTT
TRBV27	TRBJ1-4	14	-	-	CASSLRSTNEKLFF	TGTGCCAGCAGTTTACGGTCAACTAATGAAAAACTGTTTTTT
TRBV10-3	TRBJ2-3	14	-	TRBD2	CAISESGRTDTQYF	TGTGCCATCAGTGAAAGCGGGAGGACAGATACGCAGTATTTT
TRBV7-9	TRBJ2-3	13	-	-	CASSSKQELAEDF	TGTGCCAGCAGCTCCAAGCAAGAATTAGCGGAAGATTTT